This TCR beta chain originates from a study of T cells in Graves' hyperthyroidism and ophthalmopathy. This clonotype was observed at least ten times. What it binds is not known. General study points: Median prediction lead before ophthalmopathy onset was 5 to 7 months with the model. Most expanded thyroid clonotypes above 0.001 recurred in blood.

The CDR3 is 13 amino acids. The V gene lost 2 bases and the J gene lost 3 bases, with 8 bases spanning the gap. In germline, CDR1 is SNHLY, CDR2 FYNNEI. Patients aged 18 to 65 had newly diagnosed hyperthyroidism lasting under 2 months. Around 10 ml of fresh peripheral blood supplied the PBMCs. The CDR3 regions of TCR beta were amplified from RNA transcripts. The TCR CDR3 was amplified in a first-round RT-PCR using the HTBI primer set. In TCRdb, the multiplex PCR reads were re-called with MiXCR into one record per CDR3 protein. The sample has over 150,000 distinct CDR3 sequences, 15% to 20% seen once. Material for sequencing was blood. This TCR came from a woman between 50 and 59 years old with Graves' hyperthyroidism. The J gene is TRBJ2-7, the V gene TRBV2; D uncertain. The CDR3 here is CASSERRDYEQYF. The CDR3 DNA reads TGTGCCAGCAGTGAAAGAAGGGACTACGAGCAGTACTTC.